Listed below are T cell receptor beta chains from one sample, sequenced in a study of regulatory T cells in long-lasting Graves disease. TCRdb re-analysed the multiplex PCR reads in MiXCR, keeping a single row per CDR3 protein. The table includes 420,000 or so distinct CDR3 sequences, less than 20% detected once. The sample was also reused in another study, on T cells in Graves' hyperthyroidism and ophthalmopathy.

The sample consisted of peripheral blood mononuclear cells (PBMCs), taken at new diagnosis, from a patient treated with antithyroid drugs. These receptors came from a woman under 30 with Graves disease. CDR3s include the opening cysteine and the closing phenylalanine or tryptophan. D genes are given only for firm matches. Rows give clone size only sometimes, using once, few, many, or a class for an expanded clone.

v_gene	abundance	d_gene	j_gene	CDR3aa	CDR3nt
TRBV5-6	.	TRBD1	TRBJ1-5	CASSSTGTGSHQPQHF	TGTGCCAGCAGCTCCACCGGGACAGGGAGCCATCAGCCCCAGCATTTT
TRBV5-1	few	.	TRBJ2-3	CASSLGQGLAPDTQYF	TGCGCCAGCAGCTTGGGTCAGGGCCTAGCCCCAGATACGCAGTATTTT
TRBV5-1	.	.	TRBJ2-7	CASSSLGVEQYF	TGCGCCAGCAGCTCCTTGGGAGTCGAGCAGTACTTC
TRBV28	many	TRBD2	TRBJ2-7	CASSSLAGGSYEQYF	TGTGCCAGCAGTTCCCTAGCGGGAGGATCCTACGAGCAGTACTTC
TRBV6-5	.	.	TRBJ2-2	CASSYLREFTGELFF	TGTGCCAGCAGTTATCTACGGGAGTTTACCGGGGAGCTGTTTTTT
TRBV3-1	few	TRBD2	TRBJ2-7	CASSWAGASEQYF	TGTGCCAGCAGCTGGGCGGGAGCCAGCGAGCAGTACTTC
TRBV11-2	many	.	TRBJ2-1	CASSLDNYNEQFF	TGTGCCAGCAGCTTAGACAATTACAATGAGCAGTTCTTC
TRBV28	many	.	TRBJ2-1	CASSRQAYNEQFF	TGTGCCAGCAGTCGACAGGCGTACAATGAGCAGTTCTTC
TRBV6-2/TRBV6-3	many	TRBD2	TRBJ2-1	CASSHQVRTSGSYNEQFF	TGTGCCAGCAGCCACCAGGTCCGGACTAGCGGGAGTTACAATGAGCAGTTCTTC
TRBV4-1	.	.	TRBJ1-2	CASSQDRGFFYGYTF	TGCGCCAGCAGCCAAGATCGGGGGTTTTTTTATGGCTACACCTTC
TRBV28	many	TRBD2	TRBJ2-7	CASSSASGRTHYEQYF	TGTGCCAGCAGCTCTGCCAGCGGGAGGACGCACTACGAGCAGTACTTC
TRBV29-1	few	.	TRBJ1-1	CSVRVNTEAFF	TGCAGCGTTAGAGTGAACACTGAAGCTTTCTTT
TRBV14	few	.	TRBJ2-1	CASSQPIPGNEQFF	TGTGCCAGCAGCCAACCCATACCGGGGAATGAGCAGTTCTTC
TRBV3-1	many	.	TRBJ2-3	CASSQDSSRTDTQYF	TGTGCCAGCAGCCAAGATTCCTCCCGCACAGATACGCAGTATTTT
TRBV6-1	many	.	TRBJ2-3	CASSAAALGADTQYF	TGTGCCAGCAGTGCCGCGGCCTTGGGCGCAGATACGCAGTATTTT
TRBV3-1	many	TRBD1	TRBJ1-1	CASSQGQYTEAFF	TGTGCCAGCAGCCAGGGACAGTACACTGAAGCTTTCTTT
TRBV10-1	.	.	TRBJ2-1	CASSDPVLNEQFF	TGCGCCAGCAGTGATCCGGTGTTGAATGAGCAGTTCTTC
TRBV3-1	many	TRBD1	TRBJ1-6	CASLGQANSPLHF	TGTGCCAGCCTCGGACAGGCCAATTCACCCCTCCACTTT
TRBV29-1	few	TRBD1	TRBJ2-2	CSVGGTAPNTGELFF	TGCAGCGTTGGGGGGACAGCCCCGAACACCGGGGAGCTGTTTTTT
TRBV7-9	many	TRBD2	TRBJ2-7	CASSYAGTSGYEQYF	TGTGCCAGCAGCTACGCCGGGACTAGCGGATACGAGCAGTACTTC
TRBV18	.	.	TRBJ2-1	CASSPRRSENNEQFF	TGTGCCAGCTCACCAAGGAGATCAGAAAACAATGAGCAGTTCTTC
TRBV11-2	many	TRBD1	TRBJ2-3	CASSLGPTGRDTQYF	TGTGCCAGCAGCTTAGGACCGACAGGGAGAGATACGCAGTATTTT
TRBV7-2	many	.	TRBJ2-7	CASSPPLGRKFYEQYF	TGTGCCAGCAGCCCGCCACTGGGACGGAAATTCTACGAGCAGTACTTC
TRBV30	many	TRBD2	TRBJ2-1	CAWSGSSGPYNEQFF	TGTGCCTGGAGTGGTTCTAGCGGACCCTACAATGAGCAGTTCTTC
TRBV5-5	few	.	TRBJ1-1	CASSPVVSRGPNTEAFF	TGTGCCAGCAGCCCTGTAGTAAGTCGGGGTCCGAACACTGAAGCTTTCTTT
TRBV10-3	.	TRBD1	TRBJ2-1	CAISATRGQGYNEQFF	TGTGCCATCAGTGCGACCCGAGGACAGGGATACAATGAGCAGTTCTTC
TRBV7-3	many	.	TRBJ2-7	CASSLTMGEQYF	TGTGCCAGCAGCTTAACAATGGGCGAGCAGTACTTC
TRBV9	few	.	TRBJ1-5	CASSVESGQPQHF	TGTGCCAGCAGCGTAGAGAGTGGACAGCCCCAGCATTTT
TRBV18	many	.	TRBJ2-5	CASSPPAGVQETQYF	TGTGCCAGCTCACCACCTGCTGGGGTACAAGAGACCCAGTACTTC
TRBV6-1	many	.	TRBJ1-2	CASSEDGYTF	TGTGCCAGCAGTGAAGATGGCTACACCTTC
TRBV29-1	.	.	TRBJ1-3	CSVSRRLTGNTIYF	TGCAGCGTCTCACGGAGGCTGACTGGAAACACCATATATTTT
TRBV28	many	.	TRBJ2-5	CASRKQRGRETQYF	TGTGCCAGCAGAAAACAGCGAGGACGGGAGACCCAGTACTTC
TRBV11-2	many	.	TRBJ2-7	CASSPTLEPYEQYF	TGTGCCAGCAGCCCCACCCTTGAACCGTACGAGCAGTACTTC
TRBV3-1	many	TRBD2	TRBJ2-1	CASSQELPGLAREQFF	TGTGCCAGCAGCCAAGAACTCCCGGGACTAGCAAGGGAGCAGTTCTTC
TRBV11-2	few	TRBD2	TRBJ2-7	CASSFSGLAGGYEQYF	TGTGCCAGCAGCTTCTCGGGACTAGCGGGAGGCTACGAGCAGTACTTC
TRBV10-3	few	.	TRBJ2-6	CAIRGAASGANVLTF	TGTGCCATCAGGGGGGCGGCTTCCGGGGCCAACGTCCTGACTTTC
TRBV4-3	many	TRBD2	TRBJ2-7	CASSQDIMGGRDEQYF	TGCGCCAGCAGCCAAGATATTATGGGCGGGAGGGACGAGCAGTACTTC
TRBV6-2/TRBV6-3	few	TRBD2	TRBJ2-1	CASSYSILAGGVYNEQFF	TGTGCCAGCAGTTACTCGATCCTAGCGGGAGGGGTCTACAATGAGCAGTTCTTC
TRBV6-5	.	.	TRBJ2-2	CASSYSIPGAGRGLFF	TGTGCCAGCAGTTACTCAATTCCCGGGGCGGGCCGGGGGCTGTTTTTT
TRBV7-2	many	TRBD2	TRBJ2-7	CASSFSGSSTYEQYF	TGTGCCAGCAGCTTCAGCGGGAGTTCCACCTACGAGCAGTACTTC
TRBV6-2/TRBV6-3	few	TRBD1	TRBJ2-7	CASGNEDRVNEQYF	TGTGCCAGCGGAAACGAAGACAGGGTCAACGAGCAGTACTTC
TRBV12-3/TRBV12-4	.	TRBD1	TRBJ2-7	CASSSNPGQGGNEQYF	TGTGCCAGCAGTTCCAACCCGGGACAGGGTGGTAACGAGCAGTACTTC
TRBV3-1	few	TRBD2	TRBJ2-7	CASSQAAGTSGRSYEQYF	TGTGCCAGCAGCCAGGCCGCCGGGACTAGCGGGAGGAGCTACGAGCAGTACTTC
TRBV7-9	.	TRBD2	TRBJ2-1	CASSQEAGGLHNEQFF	TGTGCCAGCAGCCAAGAGGCGGGAGGTCTCCACAATGAGCAGTTCTTC
TRBV9	.	.	TRBJ2-7	CASSSRTGPDEQYF	TGTGCCAGCAGCTCACGGACCGGGCCGGACGAGCAGTACTTC
TRBV28	.	.	TRBJ2-3	CASSKGEMIDTQYF	TGTGCCAGCAGCAAAGGGGAGATGATAGATACGCAGTATTTT
TRBV28	many	.	TRBJ2-7	CASSLSKGEQYF	TGTGCCAGCAGTTTATCCAAGGGAGAGCAGTACTTC
TRBV20-1	many	TRBD2	TRBJ2-1	CSARVGLADSYNEQFF	TGCAGTGCTAGAGTTGGACTAGCGGACTCCTACAATGAGCAGTTCTTC
TRBV6-5	.	.	TRBJ2-2	CASSYSESRPEELFF	TGTGCCAGCAGTTACTCCGAAAGCAGGCCCGAGGAGCTGTTTTTT
TRBV11-2	many	TRBD1	TRBJ2-1	CASSPTGGNEQFF	TGTGCCAGCAGTCCGACAGGGGGTAATGAGCAGTTCTTC
TRBV10-2	few	TRBD2	TRBJ2-7	CATVLAGVTYEQYF	TGCGCCACCGTACTAGCGGGAGTGACCTACGAGCAGTACTTC
TRBV6-1	.	TRBD1	TRBJ2-2	CASSIGTGRSGGELFF	TGTGCCAGCTCTATAGGGACAGGGAGGTCGGGCGGGGAGCTGTTTTTT
TRBV20-1	few	TRBD1	TRBJ1-2	CSASRDRSSASYGYTF	TGCAGTGCTAGCCGGGACAGGTCCTCAGCATCGTATGGCTACACCTTC
TRBV7-9	many	TRBD2	TRBJ2-7	CASTWREGPRGVSYEQYF	TGTGCCAGCACCTGGCGGGAGGGCCCTAGGGGGGTCTCCTACGAGCAGTACTTC
TRBV5-1	.	.	TRBJ2-1	CASGNGLGEQFF	TGCGCCAGCGGTAATGGGTTGGGTGAGCAGTTCTTC